The entry below describes one T cell receptor (beta chain). The library tagged each cDNA molecule with unique molecular identifiers. TCRdb recomputed calls from the 5' RACE reads with MiXCR, one row per CDR3 protein. In the table there are around 100,000 distinct CDR3 sequences, approximately 20% of which are singletons. This specimen belongs to a study of human T cells and chemical hapten exposure. The germline gives CDR1 SGHNT, CDR2 YYREEE (reference sequence). CDR3 size: 13 residues. V lost 4 bases to trimming and J lost 10 bases, with 15 bases between them. The template was total RNA from unfractionated whole blood.

This sequence originates from a human donor in good health. The chain has TRBV5-4 and TRBJ2-1; D unresolved. The CDR3 region has the DNA TGTGCCAGCAGCCAAATCCGTAGTGGCGAGCAGTTCTTC. Protein sequence: CASSQIRSGEQFF.